Following are 31 T cell receptor beta chains from one sample sequenced in a study of radiotherapy plus CTLA-4 blockade in lung cancer. The assay was immunoSEQ multiplex PCR, and TCRdb's table has in-frame clones only and misses some. The sample holds tens of thousands of clones; 60% to 75% are singletons and the top ten take under 3.5%. Specimen: peripheral blood, collected from a patient treated with radiotherapy plus ipilimumab. These TCRs come from a human donor with non-small cell lung cancer whose response to radiotherapy plus ipilimumab could not be evaluated.

The CDR3 sequence: CASSQELAHTDTQYF. As DNA, the CDR3 is TGTGCCAGCAGCCAAGAACTAGCCCACACAGATACGCAGTATTTT. The chain is built from TRBV4-2 and TRBJ2-3; maybe TRBD2 (6 bases). The CDR3 consists of 15 residues. Germline V gene sequence: CDR1 LGHNA, CDR2 YNFKEQ. V was pared by 0 bases and J by 2 bases, with 9 bases between.

The chain is built from TRBV13 and TRBJ1-4, with 7 bases that match TRBD1. V was clipped by 0 bases and J by 5 bases; unmatched bases: 6. This CDR3 spans 16 amino acids. Germline lookup yields CDR1 PRHDT and CDR2 FYEKMQ (reference sequence). CDR3 bases: TGTGCCAGCAGCTTAGGCCTAGGGACAGCGAATGAAAAACTGTTTTTT. Translated, it gives CASSLGLGTANEKLFF.

The chain carries TRBV29-1 and TRBJ2-1; 8 bases align to TRBD2. After removal of 5 bases from V and 7 bases from J, the junction contained 13 bases not matched to a gene. Germline CDR1 SQVTM, CDR2 ANQGSEA. There are 15 residues in the CDR3. The CDR3 DNA sequence: TGCAGCGTTAGTTTCTCGGGACTAGTGTCTAATGAGCAGTTCTTC. Translation: CSVSFSGLVSNEQFF.

This clone was counted between two and nine times. The genes are TRBV5-8 and TRBJ1-6; 9 bases are shared with TRBD1. Germline loops: CDR1 SGHTS, CDR2 YDEGEE. The CDR3 is made up of 16 amino acids. Germline trimming cut 4 bases from V and 6 bases from J; bases unmatched to any gene: 8. The CDR3 DNA reads TGTGCCAGCAGCCCGTATACAGGGGGCGTTAATTCACCCCTCCACTTT. It specifies CASSPYTGGVNSPLHF.

V gene TRBV7-9 combines with J gene TRBJ1-1, with 8 bases lining up with TRBD1. The CDR3 has 15 residues. The V gene's germline CDR1 is SEHNR and CDR2 FQNEAQ (reference sequence). V trimming: 2 bases; J trimming: 4 bases; junction bases outside the gene matches: 6. The chain's CDR3 is CASSLSLTGGTEAFF. CDR3 DNA sequence: TGTGCCAGCAGCTTATCCCTTACAGGGGGCACTGAAGCTTTCTTT.

V and J are TRBV28 and TRBJ1-1, with a weak D call TRBD1 (5 bases). Germline assignment: CDR1 MDHEN and CDR2 SYDVKM. CDR3 length equals 14 residues. V was shortened by 5 bases and J by 5 bases, with 15 bases between the two germline ends. The CDR3 DNA reads TGTGCCAGCAGTCTACGGGGGGTAACTACTGAAGCTTTCTTT. This translates into CASSLRGVTTEAFF. Full variable domain (missing parts from reference TRBV28 and TRBJ1-1): DVKVTQSSRYLVKRTGEKVFLECVQDMDHENMFWYRQDPGLGLRLIYFSYDVKMKEKGDIPEGYSVSREKKERFSLILESASTNQTSMYLCASSLRGVTTEAFFGQGTRLTVV.

The V call is TRBV5-1, the J call TRBJ2-2; 14 bases match TRBD2. CDR3 length: 15 residues. J gave up 7 bases and V 3 bases, and 2 bases lay outside the gene matches. Germline assignment: CDR1 SGHRS and CDR2 YFSETQ. The CDR3 is CASSWTSGRFGELFF. The CDR3 nucleotides read TGCGCCAGCAGCTGGACTAGCGGGAGGTTCGGGGAGCTGTTTTTT. Full variable domain (remainder filled in from reference TRBV5-1 and TRBJ2-2): KAGVTQTPRYLIKTRGQQVTLSCSPISGHRSVSWYQQTPGQGLQFLFEYFSETQRNKGNFPGRFSGRQFSNSRSEMNVSTLELGDSALYLCASSWTSGRFGELFFGEGSRLTVL.

The chain is built from TRBV5-1 and TRBJ2-3; 11 bases line up with TRBD2. With V trimmed by 4 bases and J by 1 base, 2 bases remained unmatched. This CDR3 has 15 amino acids. CDR1 is SGHRS, CDR2 YFSETQ, per germline. CDR3 nucleotides: TGCGCCAGCAGCATACTAGCGGGGGGCACAGATACGCAGTATTTT. It is translated as CASSILAGGTDTQYF.

The sample holds one count of this clone. The genes are TRBV11-2 and TRBJ2-5; the match to TRBD2 covers 12 bases. The CDR3 runs 19 residues. The J segment lost 7 bases and the V segment lost 5 bases, leaving 20 bases of the junction unmatched. In germline, CDR1 is SGHAT, CDR2 FQNNGV. CDR3 sequence: CASSHLVVTSGSQRGTQYF. In DNA form, the CDR3 reads TGTGCCAGCAGCCACCTAGTGGTGACTAGCGGGAGCCAACGGGGGACCCAGTACTTC.

The chain joins TRBV18 to TRBJ2-5, with TRBD2 matching 7 bases. With V trimmed by 0 bases and J by 5 bases, 9 bases remained unmatched. The CDR3 covers 16 residues. Germline-derived CDR1 and CDR2 are KGHSH and LQKENI. CDR3 nucleotide sequence: TGTGCCAGCTCACCACCGAGCGGGGCCCTTGGGGAGACCCAGTACTTC. The encoded protein is CASSPPSGALGETQYF.

The chain uses TRBV5-4 and TRBJ1-1, with D perhaps matching TRBD1 (6 bases). CDR1 and CDR2 (germline): SGHNT, YYREEE (reference sequence). V shed 4 bases and J shed 0 bases, with 13 bases lying between them. The CDR3 has 15 residues. The chain's CDR3 is CASSLGGHMNTEAFF. DNA for the CDR3: TGTGCCAGCAGCCTGGGGGGCCACATGAACACTGAAGCTTTCTTT.

This clone has a handful of counts. V and J are TRBV11-3 and TRBJ2-3; D possibly corresponds to TRBD2 (6 bases). V gave up 0 bases and J gave up 4 bases, with 11 bases separating them. The V gene's germline CDR1 is SGHNT and CDR2 YENEEA. This CDR3 comprises 15 residues. As DNA, the CDR3 is TGTGCCAGCAGCTTAGATGGGGGGTACGCAGATACGCAGTATTTT. Its translation: CASSLDGGYADTQYF.

The CDR3 DNA follows: TGCGCCAGCAGCCCGGGGACAGGGCCGATGTACGAGCAGTACTTC. Its protein is CASSPGTGPMYEQYF. The chain is built from TRBV5-1 and TRBJ2-7; 9 positions agree with TRBD1. Germline V gene lookup returns CDR1 SGHRS and CDR2 YFSETQ. With 4 bases clipped from V and 4 bases from J, the junction kept 9 bases outside the gene matches. The CDR3 sequence is 15 residues long. Full variable domain (remainder filled in from reference TRBV5-1 and TRBJ2-7): KAGVTQTPRYLIKTRGQQVTLSCSPISGHRSVSWYQQTPGQGLQFLFEYFSETQRNKGNFPGRFSGRQFSNSRSEMNVSTLELGDSALYLCASSPGTGPMYEQYFGPGTRLTVT.

This clone was observed a few times. The gene calls are TRBV7-6 and TRBJ1-2, with D possibly matching TRBD1 (5 bases). The CDR3 is 12 amino acids. Trimming removed 5 bases at V and 5 bases at J, with 9 bases between. Germline loops: CDR1 SGHVS, CDR2 FNYEAQ. Here the CDR3 reads CASSESGYGYTF. For the CDR3, the DNA is TGTGCCAGCAGCGAGTCAGGGTATGGCTACACCTTC.

This clone was picked up a small number of times. The rearrangement joins TRBV29-1 to TRBJ2-5; TRBD2 aligns across 7 bases. V shed 7 bases, J shed 4 bases, and the junction held 12 bases outside the gene matches. The CDR3 is 14 residues long. Germline V gene data show CDR1 as SQVTM and CDR2 as ANQGSEA. In DNA form, the CDR3 reads TGCAGCGCCGCAAAGGCGGGAGTGAGAGAGACCCAGTACTTC. Encoded protein: CSAAKAGVRETQYF.

This clone was counted between two and nine times. This chain links TRBV7-2 with TRBJ2-7; TRBD1 matches at 9 bases. The CDR3 is 15 amino acids. Germline loops: CDR1 SGHTA, CDR2 FQGNSA. V lost 2 bases to trimming and J lost 2 bases; unmatched junction nucleotides: 4. The DNA of the CDR3 is TGTGCCAGCAGCTTAAGGGGGACAGGGACCTACGAGCAGTACTTC. As protein: CASSLRGTGTYEQYF.

This chain joins TRBV29-1 and TRBJ2-7; D is possibly TRBD1 (6 bases). CDR3 length: 17 residues. The germline V gene encodes CDR1 SQVTM and CDR2 ANQGSEA. The germline V and J ends were trimmed by 0 bases and 3 bases, with 21 bases remaining between them. In nucleotides, the CDR3 is TGCAGCGTTGAAGAATCTCCCGACAGGTCCCTCGGCTACGAGCAGTACTTC. It codes for CSVEESPDRSLGYEQYF.

The J gene is TRBJ1-2, the V gene TRBV5-4, with 12 nucleotides matching TRBD1. This CDR3 has 15 amino acids. Germline CDR1 SGHNT, CDR2 YYREEE (reference sequence). The J segment lost 7 bases and the V segment lost 4 bases, leaving 8 bases of the junction unmatched. CDR3 nucleotides: TGTGCCAGCAGCCCGGGACAGGGGGCGAATCCTGGCTACACCTTC. Protein sequence: CASSPGQGANPGYTF. Together with reference TRBV5-4 and TRBJ1-2, the CDR3 gives the full variable domain: ETGVTQSPTHLIKTRGQQVTLRCSSQSGHNTVSWYQQALGQGPQFIFQYYREEENGRGNFPPRFSGLQFPNYSSELNVNALELDDSALYLCASSPGQGANPGYTFGSGTRLTVV.

The chain uses TRBV4-2 and TRBJ2-1; D not resolved. Between the trimmed V and J ends, which lost 0 bases and 9 bases, there was a span of 9 bases. The CDR3 length is 13 residues. Germline loops: CDR1 LGHNA, CDR2 YNFKEQ. CDR3 sequence (DNA): TGTGCCAGCAGCCAAGACCTAAGAGGTGAGCAGTTCTTC. This codes for CASSQDLRGEQFF.

CDR3 coding DNA: TGCGCCAGCAGCTTGAGGGGGCAGCGACCCTACAATGAGCAGTTCTTC. This encodes CASSLRGQRPYNEQFF. The V and J genes are TRBV5-1 and TRBJ2-1, with TRBD1 identical over 7 bases. Per germline, CDR1 SGHRS and CDR2 YFSETQ. V gave up 1 base and J gave up 2 bases; unmatched junction bases: 6. The CDR3 totals 16 residues.

The genes are TRBV19 and TRBJ1-2, with D possibly being TRBD1 (6 bases). The CDR3 consists of 14 residues. The germline gives CDR1 LNHDA, CDR2 SQIVND (reference sequence). Trimming removed 2 bases at V and 6 bases at J, with 13 bases between. CDR3 loop: CASSITGNVDGYTF. Written as DNA, the CDR3 is TGTGCCAGTAGTATAACAGGGAATGTGGATGGCTACACCTTC.

The J gene is TRBJ2-2, the V gene TRBV9, with 8 nucleotides matching TRBD1. Per the germline V gene, CDR1 is SGDLS and CDR2 is YYNGEE. This CDR3 has 14 amino acids. J gave up 4 bases and V 4 bases, and 3 bases lay outside the gene matches. Here the CDR3 reads CASSTQGATGELFF. The CDR3 bases are TGTGCCAGCAGCACCCAGGGGGCCACCGGGGAGCTGTTTTTT. The full variable domain, completed using reference TRBV9 and TRBJ2-2, is DSGVTQTPKHLITATGQRVTLRCSPRSGDLSVYWYQQSLDQGLQFLIQYYNGEERAKGNILERFSAQQFPDLHSELNLSSLELGDSALYFCASSTQGATGELFFGEGSRLTVL.

This clone has just a few counts. The J gene is TRBJ1-4, the V gene TRBV27, with TRBD1 as a possible D gene (5 bases). This CDR3 region has 14 residues. CDR1 MNHEY and CDR2 SMNVEV come from the germline V gene (reference sequence). V shed 4 bases and J shed 4 bases, with 10 bases lying between them. CDR3 DNA: TGTGCCAGCAGTTCCAGGGTTGGTAATGAAAAACTGTTTTTT. Translating gives CASSSRVGNEKLFF.

This clone was detected only a few times. The V gene is TRBV5-1, the J gene TRBJ2-1, with 12 bases identical to TRBD2. The V gene's germline CDR1 is SGHRS and CDR2 YFSETQ. The CDR3 totals 15 residues. Trimming cost V 5 bases and J 8 bases; bases outside gene matches: 8. CDR3 coding DNA: TGCGCCAGCAGGCAATGGACTAGCGGGAAGGATGAGCAGTTCTTC. Its protein is CASRQWTSGKDEQFF.

V usage is TRBV7-9 and J usage is TRBJ2-2, with D perhaps matching TRBD2 (5 bases). The germline gives CDR1 SEHNR, CDR2 FQNEAQ (reference sequence). The ends were cut back, 8 bases at V and 3 bases at J, with 10 bases in the middle. This CDR3 has 13 amino acids. The CDR3 nucleotides read TGTGCCAGCCCCTGGGGAGACACCGGGGAGCTGTTTTTT. Its translation: CASPWGDTGELFF.

The chain is built from TRBV5-1 and TRBJ1-2, with TRBD1 matching 9 bases. There are 17 residues in the CDR3. From germline, CDR1 is SGHRS and CDR2 YFSETQ. Trimming took 4 bases from V and 1 from J; bases not matched to a gene: 11. CDR3 nucleotide sequence: TGCGCCAGCAGCCCTCGGACAGGGGTAGGCTATAACTATGGCTACACCTTC. Translation: CASSPRTGVGYNYGYTF.

The chain uses TRBV9 and TRBJ2-4; 14 bases match TRBD2. CDR3 length: 17 residues. The germline V gene encodes CDR1 SGDLS and CDR2 YYNGEE. After removal of 0 bases from V and 8 bases from J, the junction contained 7 bases not matched to a gene. CDR3 sequence reads: CASSVGMEGLAGDIQYF. CDR3 nucleotide sequence: TGTGCCAGCAGCGTAGGAATGGAGGGACTAGCGGGAGACATTCAGTACTTC.

The chain links TRBV2 to TRBJ2-7; 15 bases align to TRBD2. The CDR3 is 13 amino acids. In germline, CDR1 is SNHLY, CDR2 FYNNEI. The trim removed 6 bases at V and 13 bases at J, leaving 7 bases unmatched. The CDR3 reads CASRAGTSGRCYF. DNA of the CDR3: TGTGCCAGCAGGGCTGGGACTAGCGGGAGGTGTTACTTC.

The V and J genes are TRBV6-4 and TRBJ1-1; the D gene is possibly TRBD1 (6 bases). Per germline, CDR1 MRHNA and CDR2 SNTAGT. V dropped 6 bases and J dropped 5 bases, with 16 bases sitting between them. The CDR3 consists of 14 residues. As DNA, the CDR3 is TGTGCCAGCAGCATGAATGGGGGCGAAACTGAAGCTTTCTTT. Its translation: CASSMNGGETEAFF.

In its sample, this clone is medium-sized. This sequence joins TRBV21-1 and TRBJ2-7; TRBD1 is taken as the D call from the table, unchecked against the DNA. TRBV21-1 is tagged as a pseudogene. The CDR3 consists of 15 residues. CDR3 nucleotides: TGTGCCAGCAGCAAAGCGGGGACAGGGCGCGATGAGCAGTACTTC. This gives the protein CASSKAGTGRDEQYF.

The chain recombines TRBV10-3 with TRBJ2-1, with 10 bases that match TRBD2. The CDR3 is 19 residues long. Losses at the gene ends were 8 bases for V and 1 base for J; bases not matched to a gene: 17. Germline V gene data show CDR1 as ENHRY and CDR2 as SYGVKD. CDR3 bases: TGTGCCATCTTCTATAGCGGGAGGAGACGGTGCTGGTCCTACAATGAGCAGTTCTTC. Translated, it gives CAIFYSGRRRCWSYNEQFF.